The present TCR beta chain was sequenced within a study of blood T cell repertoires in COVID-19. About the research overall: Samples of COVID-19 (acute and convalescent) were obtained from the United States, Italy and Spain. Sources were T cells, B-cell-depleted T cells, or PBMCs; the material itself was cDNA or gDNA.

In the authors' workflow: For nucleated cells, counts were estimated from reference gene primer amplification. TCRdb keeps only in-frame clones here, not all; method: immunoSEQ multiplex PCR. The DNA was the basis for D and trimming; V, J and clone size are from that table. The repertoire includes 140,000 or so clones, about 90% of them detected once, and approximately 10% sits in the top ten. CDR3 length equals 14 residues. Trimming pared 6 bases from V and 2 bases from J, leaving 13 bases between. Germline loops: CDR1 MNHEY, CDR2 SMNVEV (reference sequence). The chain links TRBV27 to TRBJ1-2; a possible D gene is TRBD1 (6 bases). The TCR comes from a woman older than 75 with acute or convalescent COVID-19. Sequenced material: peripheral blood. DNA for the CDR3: TGTGCCAGCAGCTCCGGGGGGCGGAACTATGGCTACACCTTC. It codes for CASSSGGRNYGYTF.